The source of this T cell receptor (beta chain) is a study of blood T cells in healthy people across ages. It was with a sample-barcoded 5' primer and a J-beta primer mix that a second PCR of roughly 6 to 11 cycles was run. Each cDNA was tagged by a template-switch adaptor containing 12 random nucleotides. Per-sample output comprised a minimum of 3 million paired-end reads containing CDR3. TCRdb reprocessed the 5' RACE reads with MiXCR, giving one entry per CDR3 protein. The table lists 550,000 to 700,000 distinct CDR3 sequences, roughly a quarter of them singletons. Germline CDR1 reads SGHRS; CDR2 reads YFSETQ. The CDR3 length is 16 residues. The junction had 9 bases not matched to a gene; V was cut back by 5 bases and J by 1 base.

The gene calls are TRBV5-1 and TRBJ1-1, with 9 bases matching TRBD1. The source material was blood. The TCR originated in a woman aged 70-85 years in good health. This CDR3 is CASRGTGIGGNTEAFF. CDR3 sequence (DNA): TGCGCCAGCAGAGGGACAGGGATTGGTGGGAACACTGAAGCTTTCTTT.